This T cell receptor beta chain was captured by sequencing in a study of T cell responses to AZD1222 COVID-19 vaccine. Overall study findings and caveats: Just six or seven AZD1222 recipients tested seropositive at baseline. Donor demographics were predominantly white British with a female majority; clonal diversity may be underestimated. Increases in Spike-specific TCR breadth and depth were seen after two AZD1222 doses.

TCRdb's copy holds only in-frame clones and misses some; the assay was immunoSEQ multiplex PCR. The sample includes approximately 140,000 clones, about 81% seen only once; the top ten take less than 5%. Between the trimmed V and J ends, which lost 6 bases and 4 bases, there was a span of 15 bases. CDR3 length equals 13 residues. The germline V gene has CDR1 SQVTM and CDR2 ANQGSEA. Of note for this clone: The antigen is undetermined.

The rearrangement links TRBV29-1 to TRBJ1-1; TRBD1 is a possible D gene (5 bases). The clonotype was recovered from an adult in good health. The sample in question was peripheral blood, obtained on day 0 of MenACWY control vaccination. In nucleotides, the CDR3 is TGCAGCGTAGTTATTGTGGGGGGCACTGAAGCTTTCTTT. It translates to CSVVIVGGTEAFF.